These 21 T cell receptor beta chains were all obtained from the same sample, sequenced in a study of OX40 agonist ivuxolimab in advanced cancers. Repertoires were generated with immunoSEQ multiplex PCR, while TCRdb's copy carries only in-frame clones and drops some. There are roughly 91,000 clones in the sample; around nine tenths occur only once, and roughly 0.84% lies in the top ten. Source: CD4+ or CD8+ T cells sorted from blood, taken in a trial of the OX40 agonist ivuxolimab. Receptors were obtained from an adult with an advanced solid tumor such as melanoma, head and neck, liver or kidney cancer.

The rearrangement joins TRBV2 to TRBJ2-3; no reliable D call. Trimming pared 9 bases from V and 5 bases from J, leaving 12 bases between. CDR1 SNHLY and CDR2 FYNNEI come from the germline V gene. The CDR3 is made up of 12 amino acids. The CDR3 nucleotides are TGTGCCAGTGCCATGGTCGTAGATACGCAGTATTTT. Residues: CASAMVVDTQYF.

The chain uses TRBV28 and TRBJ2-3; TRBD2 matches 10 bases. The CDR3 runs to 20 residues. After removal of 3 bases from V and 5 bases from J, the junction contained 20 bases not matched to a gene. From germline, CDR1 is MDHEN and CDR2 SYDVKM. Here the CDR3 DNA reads TGTGCCAGCAGTTTCCCGTCTCGTGTCGGTAGCGGGGGGATGTTAGATACGCAGTATTTT. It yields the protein CASSFPSRVGSGGMLDTQYF.

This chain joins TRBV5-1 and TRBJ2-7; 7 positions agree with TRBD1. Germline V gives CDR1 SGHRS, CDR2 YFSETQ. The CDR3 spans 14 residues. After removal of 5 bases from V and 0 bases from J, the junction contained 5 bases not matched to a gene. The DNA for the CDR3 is TGCGCCAGCAGAAGGGGGCCGAGCTCCTACGAGCAGTACTTC. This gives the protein CASRRGPSSYEQYF.

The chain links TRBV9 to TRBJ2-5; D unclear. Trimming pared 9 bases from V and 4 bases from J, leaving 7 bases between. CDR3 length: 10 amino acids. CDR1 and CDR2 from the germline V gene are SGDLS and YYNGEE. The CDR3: CANTRETQYF. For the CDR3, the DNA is TGTGCCAACACCCGAGAGACCCAGTACTTC. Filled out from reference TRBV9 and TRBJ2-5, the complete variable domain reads DSGVTQTPKHLITATGQRVTLRCSPRSGDLSVYWYQQSLDQGLQFLIQYYNGEERAKGNILERFSAQQFPDLHSELNLSSLELGDSALYFCANTRETQYFGPGTRLLVL.

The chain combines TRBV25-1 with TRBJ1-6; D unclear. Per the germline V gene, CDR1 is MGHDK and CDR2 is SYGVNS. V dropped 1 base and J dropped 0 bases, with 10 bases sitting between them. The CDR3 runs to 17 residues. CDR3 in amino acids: CASSELSISSYNSPLHF. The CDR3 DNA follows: TGTGCCAGCAGTGAATTGTCTATAAGCTCCTATAATTCACCCCTCCACTTT.

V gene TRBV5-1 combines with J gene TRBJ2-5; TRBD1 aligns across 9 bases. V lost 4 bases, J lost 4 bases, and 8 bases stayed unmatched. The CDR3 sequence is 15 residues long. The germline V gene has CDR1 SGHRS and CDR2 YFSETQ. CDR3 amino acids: CASSLGGTGLETQYF. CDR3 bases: TGCGCCAGCAGCCTAGGTGGGACAGGGTTAGAGACCCAGTACTTC.

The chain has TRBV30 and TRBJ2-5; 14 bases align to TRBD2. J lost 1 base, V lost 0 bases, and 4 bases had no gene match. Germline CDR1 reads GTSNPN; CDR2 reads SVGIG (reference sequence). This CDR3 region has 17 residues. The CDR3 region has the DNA TGTGCCTGGAGTGTAATGGGGACTAGCGGGGGCCAAGAGACCCAGTACTTC. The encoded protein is CAWSVMGTSGGQETQYF.

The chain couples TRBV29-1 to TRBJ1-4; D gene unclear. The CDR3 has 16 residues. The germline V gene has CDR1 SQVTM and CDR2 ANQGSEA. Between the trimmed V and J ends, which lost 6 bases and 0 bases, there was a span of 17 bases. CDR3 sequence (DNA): TGCAGCGTCGGCGGTGGTATTTCTGCAACTAATGAAAAACTGTTTTTT. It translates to CSVGGGISATNEKLFF.

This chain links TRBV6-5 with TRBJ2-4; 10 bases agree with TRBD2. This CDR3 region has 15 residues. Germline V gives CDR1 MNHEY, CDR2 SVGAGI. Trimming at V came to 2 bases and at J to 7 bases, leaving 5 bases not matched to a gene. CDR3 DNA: TGTGCCAGCAGTTACGCTACTAGCGGGGTTAACATTCAGTACTTC. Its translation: CASSYATSGVNIQYF.

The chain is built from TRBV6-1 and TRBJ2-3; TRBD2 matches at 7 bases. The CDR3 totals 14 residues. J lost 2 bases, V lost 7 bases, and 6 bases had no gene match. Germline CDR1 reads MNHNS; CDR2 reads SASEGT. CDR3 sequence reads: CASTQRDFTDTQYF. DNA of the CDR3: TGTGCCAGCACCCAGCGGGATTTCACAGATACGCAGTATTTT.

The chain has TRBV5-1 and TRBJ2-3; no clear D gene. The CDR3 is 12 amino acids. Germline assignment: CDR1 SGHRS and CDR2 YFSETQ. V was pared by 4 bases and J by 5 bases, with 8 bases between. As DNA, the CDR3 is TGCGCCAGCAGCCCTCCGGGAGATACGCAGTATTTT. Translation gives CASSPPGDTQYF.

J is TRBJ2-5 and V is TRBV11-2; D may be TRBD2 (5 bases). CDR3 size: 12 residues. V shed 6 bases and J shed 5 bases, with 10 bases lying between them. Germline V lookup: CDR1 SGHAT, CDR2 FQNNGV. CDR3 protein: CASRTSGETQYF. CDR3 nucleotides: TGTGCCAGCAGGACCAGCGGTGAGACCCAGTACTTC.

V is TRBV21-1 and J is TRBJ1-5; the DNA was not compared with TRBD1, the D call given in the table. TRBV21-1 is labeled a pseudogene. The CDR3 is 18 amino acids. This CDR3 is CASSHDRGRRIRTQPQHF. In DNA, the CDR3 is TGTGCCAGCAGCCACGACAGGGGGCGACGGATTCGGACTCAGCCCCAGCATTTT.

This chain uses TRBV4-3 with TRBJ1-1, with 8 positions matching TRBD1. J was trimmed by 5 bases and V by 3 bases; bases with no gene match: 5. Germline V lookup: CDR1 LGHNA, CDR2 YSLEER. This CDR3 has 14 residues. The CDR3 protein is CASSQDRVRTEAFF. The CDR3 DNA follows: TGCGCCAGCAGCCAGGACAGGGTCAGGACTGAAGCTTTCTTT.

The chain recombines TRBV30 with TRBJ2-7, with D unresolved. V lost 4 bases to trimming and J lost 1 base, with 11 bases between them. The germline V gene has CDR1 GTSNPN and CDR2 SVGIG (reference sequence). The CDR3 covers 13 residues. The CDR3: CAWKLQFSYEQYF. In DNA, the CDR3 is TGTGCCTGGAAGTTACAGTTTTCCTACGAGCAGTACTTC. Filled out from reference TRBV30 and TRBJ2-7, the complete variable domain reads SQTIHQWPATLVQPVGSPLSLECTVEGTSNPNLYWYRQAAGRGLQLLFYSVGIGQISSEVPQNLSASRPQDRQFILSSKKLLLSDSGFYLCAWKLQFSYEQYFGPGTRLTVT.

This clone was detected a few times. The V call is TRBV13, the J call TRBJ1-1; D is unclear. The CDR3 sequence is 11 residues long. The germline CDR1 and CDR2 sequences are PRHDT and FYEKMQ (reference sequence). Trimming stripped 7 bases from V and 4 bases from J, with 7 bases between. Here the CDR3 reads CASMVSTEAFF. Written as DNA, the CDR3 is TGTGCCAGCATGGTGTCCACTGAAGCTTTCTTT.

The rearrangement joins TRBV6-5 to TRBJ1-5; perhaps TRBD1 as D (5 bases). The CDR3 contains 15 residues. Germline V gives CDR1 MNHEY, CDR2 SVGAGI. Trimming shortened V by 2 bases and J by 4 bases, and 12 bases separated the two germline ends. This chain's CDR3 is CASSYRAWGNQPQHF. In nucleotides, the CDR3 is TGTGCCAGCAGTTACAGGGCCTGGGGGAATCAGCCCCAGCATTTT.

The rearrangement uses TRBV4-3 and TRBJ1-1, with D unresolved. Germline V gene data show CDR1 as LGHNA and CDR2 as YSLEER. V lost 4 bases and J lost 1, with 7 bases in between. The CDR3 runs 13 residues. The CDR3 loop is CASSPDWNTEAFF. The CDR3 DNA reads TGCGCCAGCAGCCCGGACTGGAACACTGAAGCTTTCTTT.

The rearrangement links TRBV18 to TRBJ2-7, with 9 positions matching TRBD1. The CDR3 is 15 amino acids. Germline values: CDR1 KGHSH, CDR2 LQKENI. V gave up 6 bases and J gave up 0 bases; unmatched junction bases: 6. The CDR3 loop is CASSLRDRASYEQYF. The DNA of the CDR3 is TGTGCCAGCTCGCTCCGGGACAGGGCCTCCTACGAGCAGTACTTC.

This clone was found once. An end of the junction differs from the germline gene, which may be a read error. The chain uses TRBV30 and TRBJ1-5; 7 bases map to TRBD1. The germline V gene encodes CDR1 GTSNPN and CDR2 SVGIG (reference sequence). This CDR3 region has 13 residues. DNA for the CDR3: TGTGCCTGGGGTGTTACAGGGGCCCAGCCCCAGCATTTT. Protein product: CAWGVTGAQPQHF. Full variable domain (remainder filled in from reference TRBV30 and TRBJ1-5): SQTIHQWPATLVQPVGSPLSLECTVEGTSNPNLYWYRQAAGRGLQLLFYSVGIGQISSEVPQNLSASRPQDRQFILSSKKLLLSDSGFYLCAWGVTGAQPQHFGDGTRLSIL.

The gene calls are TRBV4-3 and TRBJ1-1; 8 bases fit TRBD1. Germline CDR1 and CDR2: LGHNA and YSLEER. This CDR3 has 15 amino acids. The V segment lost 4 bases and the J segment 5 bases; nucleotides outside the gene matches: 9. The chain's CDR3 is CASSRSQGAGTEAFF. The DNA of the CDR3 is TGCGCCAGCAGCCGTAGTCAGGGGGCAGGTACTGAAGCTTTCTTT.